A single sample gave rise to the 5 T cell receptor beta chains below, sequenced in a study of OX40 agonist ivuxolimab in advanced cancers. TCRdb's table, derived via immunoSEQ multiplex PCR, lists solely in-frame clones and lacks some. Of 60,000 to 95,000 clones in the sample, 85% are singletons; the top ten hold 0.5% to 0.85%. The sequencing used CD4+ or CD8+ T cells sorted from blood, collected in a trial of the OX40 agonist ivuxolimab. The receptors originated from an adult with an advanced solid tumor such as melanoma, head and neck, liver or kidney cancer.

This chain connects TRBV7-9 to TRBJ2-1, with D possibly being TRBD1 (6 bases). Germline V gene lookup returns CDR1 SEHNR and CDR2 FQNEAQ (reference sequence). The CDR3 is made up of 15 amino acids. The V end was cut by 1 base, the J end by 8 bases, with 15 bases between. In DNA form, the CDR3 reads TGTGCCAGCAGCTTAGGTAACAGGGTCGGGGATGAGCAGTTCTTC. Translating it yields CASSLGNRVGDEQFF.

The genes are TRBV6-5 and TRBJ1-3; D unclear. V was pared by 7 bases and J by 8 bases, with 9 bases between. From germline, CDR1 is MNHEY and CDR2 SVGAGI. This CDR3 comprises 11 residues. Here the CDR3 DNA reads TGTGCCAGCACCCTAGGAGACACCATATATTTT. It specifies CASTLGDTIYF.

The chain is built from TRBV7-8 and TRBJ1-4; 8 bases are a match to TRBD1. The V and J ends lost 5 bases and 8 bases, in that order; junction bases with no gene match: 13. This CDR3 contains 16 residues. Germline assignment: CDR1 SGHVS and CDR2 FQNEAQ. In nucleotides, the CDR3 is TGTGCCAGCAGCATCCCTTCGACAGGGGAAAGGGAAAAACTGTTTTTT. Its translation: CASSIPSTGEREKLFF.

The chain couples TRBV5-6 to TRBJ2-3; TRBD1 aligns across 9 bases. The CDR3 consists of 15 residues. V was clipped by 4 bases and J by 6 bases; unmatched bases: 9. The germline V gene has CDR1 SGHDT and CDR2 YYEEEE. DNA of the CDR3: TGTGCCAGCAGCGAGGGACAGGGATCGACGGATACGCAGTATTTT. It specifies CASSEGQGSTDTQYF.

This chain joins TRBV18 and TRBJ2-3; the match to TRBD2 covers 9 bases. Germline V gene data show CDR1 as KGHSH and CDR2 as LQKENI. The CDR3 spans 14 residues. Germline trimming cut 0 bases from V and 7 bases from J; bases unmatched to any gene: 2. DNA for the CDR3: TGTGCCAGCTCACCACCAAGCGGGGGGTATACGCAGTATTTT. This encodes CASSPPSGGYTQYF.